The 27 T cell receptor beta chains reported below all come from one sample, sequenced in a study of cytomegalovirus exposure and HLA in healthy donors. The PCR contained 60 Vbeta and 13 Jbeta primers. Profiling relied on immunoSEQ multiplex PCR, and the TCRdb table lists in-frame clones only, not all of them. This table holds 210,000 or so clones, 77% found once. Sequencing used PBMCs. All receptors derive from a woman aged 55-69 years in good health and CMV-seropositive.

The genes are TRBV7-2 and TRBJ1-1; D not resolved. The V and J ends lost 3 bases and 3 bases respectively, with 14 bases between them. This CDR3 has 15 residues. From germline, CDR1 is SGHTA and CDR2 FQGNSA. The CDR3 DNA sequence: TGTGCCAGCAGCTTCGGACTCCCCGGCGACACTGAAGCTTTCTTT. As protein: CASSFGLPGDTEAFF.

The gene calls are TRBV4-1 and TRBJ1-2, with 8 bases lining up with TRBD1. The CDR3 sequence is 16 residues long. CDR1 MGHRA and CDR2 YSYEKL come from the germline V gene. V dropped 1 base and J dropped 4; count of bases not matched to a gene: 8. The DNA of the CDR3 is TGCGCCAGCAGCCAAGTTGGCAGGGGGCGAAGCTATGGCTACACCTTC. Residues: CASSQVGRGRSYGYTF.

The chain combines TRBV5-1 with TRBJ2-7, with TRBD2 as a possible D gene (7 bases). Trimming removed 5 bases at V and 6 bases at J, with 18 bases between. The CDR3 consists of 14 residues. Germline V CDR1 and CDR2: SGHRS, YFSETQ. CDR3 coding DNA: TGCGCCAGCAGGGCCCTCGGGGGGCTGGTCGAGCAGTACTTC. Residues: CASRALGGLVEQYF.

The chain uses TRBV28 and TRBJ2-7; 7 positions match TRBD1. The CDR3 is made up of 13 amino acids. Unmatched junction bases numbered 4, after V lost 6 bases and J lost 2 bases. Germline loops: CDR1 MDHEN, CDR2 SYDVKM. CDR3 nucleotide sequence: TGTGCCAGCAGGGCAGGGGGTCCCTACGAGCAGTACTTC. Residues: CASRAGGPYEQYF.

J is TRBJ2-1 and V is TRBV5-6, with 7 bases aligning to TRBD1. Germline-derived CDR1 and CDR2 are SGHDT and YYEEEE. The trim removed 0 bases at V and 9 bases at J, leaving 6 bases unmatched. The CDR3 is 14 residues long. CDR3 sequence (DNA): TGTGCCAGCAGCTTGGAGGGGGCCGGAGGTGAGCAGTTCTTC. Protein sequence: CASSLEGAGGEQFF.

The chain joins TRBV29-1 to TRBJ1-5, with D maybe TRBD1 (6 bases). There are 12 residues in the CDR3. The germline CDR1 and CDR2 sequences are SQVTM and ANQGSEA. V was pared by 6 bases and J by 4 bases, with 10 bases between. This CDR3 reads CSVGTGNQPQHF. CDR3 DNA sequence: TGCAGCGTCGGAACAGGGAATCAGCCCCAGCATTTT.

The rearrangement uses TRBV19 and TRBJ2-1; possibly TRBD2 for D (6 bases). Germline assignment: CDR1 LNHDA and CDR2 SQIVND (reference sequence). V gave up 5 bases and J gave up 0 bases, with 8 bases separating them. The CDR3 spans 14 residues. CDR3 sequence reads: CASSRESSYNEQFF. For the CDR3, the DNA is TGTGCCAGTAGTCGGGAGAGCTCCTACAATGAGCAGTTCTTC.

This clone was counted a single time. The rearrangement links TRBV6-5 to TRBJ2-7, with 9 positions matching TRBD2. CDR1 and CDR2 (germline): MNHEY, SVGAGI. The CDR3 runs 16 residues. V trimming: 2 bases; J trimming: 2 bases; junction bases outside the gene matches: 7. CDR3 region: CASSYVPAGGPYEQYF. The CDR3 coding sequence is TGTGCCAGCAGTTACGTCCCAGCGGGAGGTCCCTACGAGCAGTACTTC.

This rearrangement joins TRBV4-3 to TRBJ1-3, with D hard to call. V was cut by 1 base and J by 3 bases, with 7 bases left in between. CDR1 is LGHNA and CDR2 is YSLEER in the germline V gene. The length of the CDR3 is 14 residues. The CDR3 nucleotides are TGCGCCAGCAGCCAAGCGGGGAATGGAAACACCATATATTTT. Translating it yields CASSQAGNGNTIYF.

The chain recombines TRBV6-1 with TRBJ1-1; 7 bases align to TRBD1. This CDR3 contains 15 residues. Germline lookup yields CDR1 MNHNS and CDR2 SASEGT. J lost 5 bases, V lost 3 bases, and 9 bases had no gene match. For the CDR3, the DNA is TGTGCCAGCAGTGACGTACAGGGGATAAGTACTGAAGCTTTCTTT. It encodes CASSDVQGISTEAFF.

This clone appeared a few times. This sequence joins TRBV5-1 and TRBJ2-7; 10 bases fit TRBD2. The V and J ends lost 4 bases and 7 bases, in that order; junction bases with no gene match: 14. This CDR3 has 16 amino acids. Germline CDR1 SGHRS, CDR2 YFSETQ. This chain's CDR3 is CASSLLEQREGGEQYF. The CDR3 DNA sequence: TGCGCCAGCAGCCTCCTAGAACAGCGGGAGGGTGGTGAGCAGTACTTC.

The count of this clone is one. V and J are TRBV7-9 and TRBJ2-1, with 7 bases lining up with TRBD2. Germline lookup yields CDR1 SEHNR and CDR2 FQNEAQ (reference sequence). V trimming: 3 bases; J trimming: 6 bases; junction bases outside the gene matches: 11. The CDR3 is 16 amino acids. In DNA, the CDR3 is TGTGCCAGCAGCTTTCCCGCTAGCGGAGCCTCCAATGAGCAGTTCTTC. Encoded protein: CASSFPASGASNEQFF.

The V call is TRBV13, the J call TRBJ2-1; possible D gene TRBD1, 6 bases. Germline V CDR1 and CDR2: PRHDT, FYEKMQ (reference sequence). Trimming left V 4 bases short and J 4 bases short, with 17 bases between. The CDR3 is 16 amino acids. The CDR3 is CASSSGVGVPYNEQFF. The DNA for the CDR3 is TGTGCCAGCAGCTCAGGGGTCGGGGTACCATACAATGAGCAGTTCTTC. Full variable domain (rest looked up from reference TRBV13 and TRBJ2-1): AAGVIQSPRHLIKEKRETATLKCYPIPRHDTVYWYQQGPGQDPQFLISFYEKMQSDKGSIPDRFSAQQFSDYHSELNMSSLELGDSALYFCASSSGVGVPYNEQFFGPGTRLTVL.

A few counts support this clone. V gene TRBV19 combines with J gene TRBJ1-3; no clear D gene. V lost 6 bases, J lost 0 bases, and 9 bases lay in between. The CDR3 runs to 14 residues. Germline V gene data show CDR1 as LNHDA and CDR2 as SQIVND (reference sequence). CDR3 sequence: CASRRLSSGNTIYF. DNA for the CDR3: TGTGCCAGTAGAAGACTGAGCTCTGGAAACACCATATATTTT.

The chain is built from TRBV19 and TRBJ2-1; 10 bases agree with TRBD2. The CDR3 length is 16 residues. V dropped 2 bases and J dropped 6; count of bases not matched to a gene: 7. Germline V gene lookup returns CDR1 LNHDA and CDR2 SQIVND (reference sequence). CDR3 in DNA: TGTGCCAGTAGTATAATGTCTAGCGGGAGCACCAATGAGCAGTTCTTC. Translating gives CASSIMSSGSTNEQFF.

CDR3 sequence (DNA): TGTGCCAGCAGCATTAGCGGGGGGGTTCACGGGGAGCTGTTTTTT. It encodes CASSISGGVHGELFF. The chain uses TRBV5-4 and TRBJ2-2; 11 bases line up with TRBD2. The germline V gene has CDR1 SGHNT and CDR2 YYREEE (reference sequence). Trimming cost V 4 bases and J 7 bases; bases outside gene matches: 6. This CDR3 has 15 amino acids.

Here the CDR3 reads CASSLISGANVLTF. DNA for the CDR3: TGTGCCAGCAGCTTAATTAGTGGGGCCAACGTCCTGACTTTC. V and J are TRBV7-2 and TRBJ2-6; D remains unclear. Germline V CDR1 and CDR2: SGHTA, FQGNSA. Trimming shortened V by 2 bases and J by 3 bases, and 5 bases separated the two germline ends. This CDR3 contains 14 residues.

The chain joins TRBV5-1 to TRBJ1-1; TRBD1 agrees at 10 bases. The CDR3 has 14 residues. Per the germline V gene, CDR1 is SGHRS and CDR2 is YFSETQ. V gave up 7 bases and J gave up 4 bases; unmatched junction bases: 7. CDR3: CASAGQGLITEAFF. The CDR3 DNA is TGCGCCAGCGCGGGACAGGGGTTGATCACTGAAGCTTTCTTT.

This clone occurred once. The chain joins TRBV5-1 to TRBJ2-1, with D possibly TRBD1 on 6 matching bases. CDR1 and CDR2 from the germline V gene are SGHRS and YFSETQ. The CDR3 covers 12 residues. V lost 5 bases and J 5 bases, leaving 8 bases between the germline ends. The chain's CDR3 is CASRDRHNEQFF. CDR3 coding DNA: TGCGCCAGCAGGGACAGACACAATGAGCAGTTCTTC. The full variable domain, in which reference TRBV5-1 and TRBJ2-1 provide the parts outside the CDR3, is KAGVTQTPRYLIKTRGQQVTLSCSPISGHRSVSWYQQTPGQGLQFLFEYFSETQRNKGNFPGRFSGRQFSNSRSEMNVSTLELGDSALYLCASRDRHNEQFFGPGTRLTVL.

This clone was observed a single time. The rearrangement uses TRBV7-6 and TRBJ2-7; D remains unclear. This CDR3 contains 14 residues. V lost 1 base, J lost 2 bases, and 9 bases lay in between. The V gene's germline CDR1 is SGHVS and CDR2 FNYEAQ. The CDR3 DNA sequence: TGTGCCAGCAGCTTAGGGGCCAGTGCCTACGAGCAGTACTTC. This gives the protein CASSLGASAYEQYF.

This clone came up a few times. The V and J genes are TRBV29-1 and TRBJ2-2; possibly TRBD1 for D (6 bases). The CDR3 sequence is 15 residues long. CDR1 is SQVTM and CDR2 is ANQGSEA in the germline V gene. V lost 5 bases, J lost 0 bases, and 13 bases lay in between. The CDR3 DNA sequence: TGCAGCGTTACTATCGGACAGACGAACACCGGGGAGCTGTTTTTT. This encodes CSVTIGQTNTGELFF.

This chain's CDR3 is CASSTLDRSGYGYTF. The CDR3 coding sequence is TGTGCCAGCAGTACCTTAGACAGGTCTGGGTATGGCTACACCTTC. The gene calls are TRBV28 and TRBJ1-2, with D possibly being TRBD1 (6 bases). Germline V gene sequence: CDR1 MDHEN, CDR2 SYDVKM. The CDR3 sequence is 15 residues long. Trimming pared 5 bases from V and 5 bases from J, leaving 18 bases between.

The J gene is TRBJ2-1, the V gene TRBV5-1, with TRBD2 identical over 15 bases. Unmatched junction bases numbered 6, after V lost 3 bases and J lost 8 bases. The CDR3 spans 16 residues. In germline, CDR1 is SGHRS, CDR2 YFSETQ. In DNA, the CDR3 is TGCGCCAGCAGCTCTACCGGGACTAGCGGGAGGTATGAGCAGTTCTTC. It specifies CASSSTGTSGRYEQFF.

The rearrangement links TRBV19 to TRBJ1-2; 9 positions match TRBD1. Germline trimming cut 5 bases from V and 6 bases from J; bases unmatched to any gene: 4. CDR1 and CDR2 (germline): LNHDA, SQIVND (reference sequence). The CDR3 extends over 13 amino acids. CDR3 DNA sequence: TGTGCCAGTAGTGATCGGACAGGGGATGGCTACACCTTC. Its translation: CASSDRTGDGYTF.

To note about this clone: This sample also contains other DNA sequences that code for the same CDR3. The chain links TRBV28 to TRBJ1-3; 8 positions match TRBD1. CDR3 length: 14 amino acids. CDR1 and CDR2 (germline): MDHEN, SYDVKM. The ends lost 6 bases at V and 2 bases at J; junction bases unmatched: 3. CDR3 protein: CASSLDRAGNTIYF. The CDR3 nucleotides are TGTGCCAGCAGCTTGGACAGGGCTGGAAACACCATATATTTT.

J is TRBJ1-2 and V is TRBV7-2, with 12 nucleotides matching TRBD1. Germline loops: CDR1 SGHTA, CDR2 FQGNSA. This CDR3 comprises 15 residues. Trimming cost V 5 bases and J 8 bases; bases outside gene matches: 9. The CDR3 region is CASSRPGQGARGYTF. The CDR3, as DNA: TGTGCCAGCAGCCGCCCGGGACAGGGGGCAAGGGGCTACACCTTC.

V and J are TRBV5-8 and TRBJ1-2; maybe TRBD1 (5 bases). From germline, CDR1 is SGHTS and CDR2 YDEGEE. V dropped 4 bases and J dropped 8 bases, with 15 bases sitting between them. The CDR3 spans 13 residues. The CDR3 protein is CASSPGLNTGYTF. The CDR3 DNA is TGTGCCAGCAGCCCGGGACTCAATACGGGCTACACCTTC.